These T cell receptor beta chains were read from a single sample in a study of T cells after yellow fever vaccination. TCRdb recomputed calls from the 5' RACE reads with MiXCR, one row per CDR3 protein. The sample carries 400,000 to 650,000 distinct CDR3 sequences, 21% recorded once. Material: PBMCs, obtained 21 days after the first yellow fever vaccination. The receptors originated from a man aged 18 to 29 who received the YFV17D yellow fever vaccine. CDR3s leave out the opening cysteine and the closing phenylalanine or tryptophan.

v_call: TRBV5-6
j_call: TRBJ2-5
cdr3_aa: ASSLRGAYQETQY

v_call: TRBV7-9
j_call: TRBJ2-1
cdr3_aa: ASSLTGGNNEQF

v_call: TRBV11-2
j_call: TRBJ2-3
cdr3_aa: ASSLDRRDTQY

v_call: TRBV7-9
j_call: TRBJ1-1
cdr3_aa: ASSLEVGEAF

v_call: TRBV11-2
j_call: TRBJ1-2
cdr3_aa: ASSLGSELGYT

v_call: TRBV6-6
j_call: TRBJ1-1
cdr3_aa: ASSLGDEAF

v_call: TRBV27
j_call: TRBJ2-5
cdr3_aa: ASSLSLPGLPRSVGTQY

v_call: TRBV12-3/TRBV12-4
j_call: TRBJ1-5
cdr3_aa: ASSLSLGSNQPQH

v_call: TRBV24-1
j_call: TRBJ2-3
cdr3_aa: ATSDQGFTDTQY

v_call: TRBV6-2/TRBV6-3
j_call: TRBJ2-7
cdr3_aa: ASSIGTVEQY

v_call: TRBV24-1
j_call: TRBJ2-5
cdr3_aa: ATSDFSRGAQETQY

v_call: TRBV4-1
j_call: TRBJ1-2
cdr3_aa: ASSQQGTGGQGGYT

v_call: TRBV20-1
j_call: TRBJ2-1
cdr3_aa: SARVPGGLYNEQF

v_call: TRBV4-1
j_call: TRBJ1-1
cdr3_aa: ASSQVAYTGRNTEAF

v_call: TRBV5-6
j_call: TRBJ2-3
cdr3_aa: ASSSYRVGTDTQY

v_call: TRBV3-1
j_call: TRBJ1-2
cdr3_aa: ASSQDGQGGGYT

v_call: TRBV6-1
j_call: TRBJ2-2
cdr3_aa: ATGVRGSAGELF

v_call: TRBV9
j_call: TRBJ2-3
cdr3_aa: ASSVEGAKDTQY

v_call: TRBV28
j_call: TRBJ1-3
cdr3_aa: ATGGGLGNTIY

v_call: TRBV11-2
j_call: TRBJ2-3
cdr3_aa: ASSLDRPGGFYTDTQY

v_call: TRBV29-1
j_call: TRBJ1-2
cdr3_aa: SVDSFNYGYT

v_call: TRBV5-6
j_call: TRBJ2-1
cdr3_aa: ASSWGHGYNEQF

v_call: TRBV5-1
j_call: TRBJ2-3
cdr3_aa: ASSGGERGRPSTDTQY

v_call: TRBV18
j_call: TRBJ1-3
cdr3_aa: ASSPVGDHSGNTIY

v_call: TRBV7-3
j_call: TRBJ2-1
cdr3_aa: ASSLFGTGSNNEQF

v_call: TRBV12-3/TRBV12-4
j_call: TRBJ2-1
cdr3_aa: ASSRKGARNEQF

v_call: TRBV19
j_call: TRBJ2-1
cdr3_aa: ASSLRDYPFNEQF

v_call: TRBV24-1
j_call: TRBJ1-5
cdr3_aa: ATSVGHRNSNQPQH

v_call: TRBV29-1
j_call: TRBJ2-3
cdr3_aa: SVEEAAGITDTQY

v_call: TRBV5-1
j_call: TRBJ1-5
cdr3_aa: ASSRSPSRPQH

v_call: TRBV11-2
j_call: TRBJ2-5
cdr3_aa: ASSLSSGAPGTQY

v_call: TRBV27
j_call: TRBJ1-6
cdr3_aa: ASSSPGTRGAYNSPLH

v_call: TRBV7-2
j_call: TRBJ2-5
cdr3_aa: ASSLGASGGKETQY

v_call: TRBV18
j_call: TRBJ1-1
cdr3_aa: ASSPGQGFSTEAF

v_call: TRBV28
j_call: TRBJ1-1
cdr3_aa: ASYGRGGYTEAF

v_call: TRBV7-9
j_call: TRBJ2-6
cdr3_aa: ASSFDRGPTGANVLT

v_call: TRBV5-4
j_call: TRBJ1-1
cdr3_aa: ASSLFGGMVF

v_call: TRBV5-4
j_call: TRBJ2-5
cdr3_aa: ASSGAGGIETQY

v_call: TRBV18
j_call: TRBJ2-4
cdr3_aa: ASSPRDGNIQY

v_call: TRBV10-3
j_call: TRBJ2-1
cdr3_aa: AISWTSGGSSYNEQF

v_call: TRBV18
j_call: TRBJ1-1
cdr3_aa: ASSPPLASGTEAF

v_call: TRBV28
j_call: TRBJ1-2
cdr3_aa: ASHRGYGYT

v_call: TRBV7-2
j_call: TRBJ2-7
cdr3_aa: ASGRRGEQY

v_call: TRBV29-1
j_call: TRBJ2-1
cdr3_aa: SVEDTMNRVVDEQF